This entry is about one T cell receptor (beta chain). The antigen remains unidentified. This record comes from a study of graft-versus-host responses after intestinal transplantation. Study-wide background: In this cohort, recipients had multivisceral, liver-intestinal, or isolated intestinal transplants.

Whole-study findings and limits: Investigators detected GvH clones in recipient marrow, with some emerging earlier in ileum or blood. Patients who carried graft-donor T cell macrochimerism also had high graft-versus-host to host-versus-graft clonal ratios in their allografts. GvH clone levels peaked in circulation, and this peak was associated with early post-transplant HvG declines.

Sequencing was performed with immunoSEQ multiplex PCR; in TCRdb, only in-frame clones are kept and a portion is missing. The sample has approximately 25,000 clones, 90% to 95% seen once. The sequence was obtained from a human patient who received an intestinal transplant, so some T cells may come from the graft donor. The specimen comprised PBMCs, sampled around 30 days after intestinal transplant.

The CDR3 is CASSGGDHTDTQYF. The CDR3 nucleotides are TGCGCCAGCAGCGGGGGGGACCACACAGATACGCAGTATTTT. The chain carries TRBV5-1 and TRBJ2-3; 7 bases fit TRBD2. Germline V CDR1 and CDR2: SGHRS, YFSETQ. The CDR3 consists of 14 residues. V was pared by 4 bases and J by 2 bases, with 4 bases of the junction left unmatched.